The 18 T cell receptor beta chains given below trace back to one sample, sequenced in a study of shared clonotypes between healthy human individuals. The data were produced by immunoSEQ multiplex PCR, yet TCRdb's version contains in-frame clones alone and is incomplete. In the table there are 2,100,000 or so clones, approximately 94% of which are singletons. Sequenced sample: naive CD4+ T cells sorted from blood. The subset denotes: CD45RA+ positively selected. The receptors were gathered from a man aged 18-30 years in good health.

V usage is TRBV7-2 and J usage is TRBJ2-1, with a tentative D call TRBD1 (5 bases). Germline CDR1 SGHTA, CDR2 FQGNSA. The V end lost 2 bases, the J end lost 4 bases, and 12 bases lay between the germline ends. The CDR3 spans 15 residues. The DNA of the CDR3 is TGTGCCAGCAGCTTAAACAGGCCACTTTACAATGAGCAGTTCTTC. Its translation is CASSLNRPLYNEQFF.

The rearrangement uses TRBV18 and TRBJ1-5; no reliable D call. CDR1 is KGHSH, CDR2 LQKENI, per germline. The CDR3 has 12 amino acids. Trimming took off 6 bases at V and 3 bases at J, with 6 bases between the two ends. CDR3 bases: TGTGCCAGCTCCTCCGCCAATCAGCCCCAGCATTTT. Its translation: CASSSANQPQHF.

The chain is built from TRBV7-2 and TRBJ1-2; D may be TRBD1 (5 bases). The CDR3 contains 16 residues. Germline V gene data show CDR1 as SGHTA and CDR2 as FQGNSA. V was cut by 5 bases and J by 4 bases, with 20 bases left in between. This CDR3 is CASSPAGTPSLYGYTF. The CDR3 region has the DNA TGTGCCAGCAGCCCAGCCGGGACTCCCTCCCTCTATGGCTACACCTTC.

The table lists this clone with a count of one. The chain carries TRBV6-1 and TRBJ2-3; D might be TRBD2 (6 bases). Trimming cost V 7 bases and J 2 bases, with 16 bases left between them. The CDR3 sequence is 15 residues long. Germline CDR1 MNHNS, CDR2 SASEGT. The CDR3 DNA sequence: TGTGCCAGCAATCCGGGGACTTATTACACAGATACGCAGTATTTT. This sequence encodes CASNPGTYYTDTQYF.

This chain joins TRBV2 and TRBJ1-1; 7 nucleotides agree with TRBD1. The V gene's germline CDR1 is SNHLY and CDR2 FYNNEI. CDR3 size: 15 residues. V trimming: 3 bases; J trimming: 0 bases; junction bases outside the gene matches: 4. The CDR3 nucleotides read TGTGCCAGCAGTGAGGAGGGGGCGGTGAACACTGAAGCTTTCTTT. Translating gives CASSEEGAVNTEAFF.

V and J are TRBV5-1 and TRBJ2-7; 9 bases match TRBD2. V dropped 5 bases and J dropped 0; count of bases not matched to a gene: 6. The CDR3 covers 15 residues. CDR1 and CDR2 (germline): SGHRS, YFSETQ. CDR3 sequence: CASSLTSGYSYEQYF. CDR3 sequence (DNA): TGCGCCAGCAGTCTGACTAGCGGCTACTCCTACGAGCAGTACTTC. The entire variable domain, with the rest obtained from reference TRBV5-1 and TRBJ2-7, is as follows: KAGVTQTPRYLIKTRGQQVTLSCSPISGHRSVSWYQQTPGQGLQFLFEYFSETQRNKGNFPGRFSGRQFSNSRSEMNVSTLELGDSALYLCASSLTSGYSYEQYFGPGTRLTVT.

The chain couples TRBV18 to TRBJ2-5; 11 bases are a match to TRBD1. V shed 4 bases and J 3 bases; nucleotides not matched to a gene: 1. This CDR3 is built from 14 residues. Germline values: CDR1 KGHSH, CDR2 LQKENI. CDR3 loop: CASSRTGGEETQYF. CDR3 coding DNA: TGTGCCAGCTCACGGACAGGGGGCGAAGAGACCCAGTACTTC. Complete variable domain (other parts from reference TRBV18 and TRBJ2-5): NAGVMQNPRHLVRRRGQEARLRCSPMKGHSHVYWYRQLPEEGLKFMVYLQKENIIDESGMPKERFSAEFPKEGPSILRIQQVVRGDSAAYFCASSRTGGEETQYFGPGTRLLVL.

This clone was picked up one time. This chain links TRBV5-4 with TRBJ2-3, with unresolved D. CDR3 length equals 15 residues. Germline V gene lookup returns CDR1 SGHNT and CDR2 YYREEE (reference sequence). The V gene lost 3 bases and the J gene lost 2 bases, with 13 bases spanning the gap. The CDR3 DNA reads TGTGCCAGCAGCTCGGCGACAAGTACCACAGATACGCAGTATTTT. Translating it yields CASSSATSTTDTQYF.

Concerning this clone: Other nucleotide sequences in the sample specify the same CDR3. The chain uses TRBV2 and TRBJ2-1; D is perhaps TRBD2 (5 bases). The CDR3 contains 14 residues. The V end lost 3 bases, the J end lost 0 bases, and 6 bases lay between the germline ends. Germline V CDR1 and CDR2: SNHLY, FYNNEI. Here the CDR3 reads CASSERVSYNEQFF. DNA for the CDR3: TGTGCCAGCAGTGAGCGGGTCTCCTACAATGAGCAGTTCTTC.

Note on this clone: Distinct nucleotide sequences in the sample also encode this CDR3. The gene calls are TRBV5-4 and TRBJ2-5, with unresolved D. Germline CDR1 and CDR2: SGHNT and YYREEE (reference sequence). The CDR3 extends over 14 amino acids. V dropped 0 bases and J dropped 2 bases, with 8 bases sitting between them. Here the CDR3 reads CASSLVGGQETQYF. The CDR3 DNA sequence: TGTGCCAGCAGCTTGGTCGGCGGTCAAGAGACCCAGTACTTC.

Comments on this clone: An end of the junction does not agree with germline; a read error may underlie this. The chain carries TRBV30 and TRBJ2-4, with 11 bases aligning to TRBD1. The CDR3 loop spans 13 amino acids. The germline V gene has CDR1 GTSNPN and CDR2 SVGIG (reference sequence). The chain's CDR3 is CAWTPGQGEKLAF. CDR3 coding DNA: TGTGCCTGGACCCCGGGACAGGGGGAGAAGTTAGCCTTC.

V gene TRBV6-1 combines with J gene TRBJ1-1; no clear D gene. CDR3 length: 13 residues. Trimming cost V 1 base and J 3 bases, with 6 bases left between them. Germline V CDR1 and CDR2: MNHNS, SASEGT. The CDR3: CASSEGQYTEAFF. The CDR3 DNA reads TGTGCCAGCAGTGAAGGTCAGTACACTGAAGCTTTCTTT.

In regard to this clone: This specimen includes other DNA sequences encoding the same CDR3. The chain recombines TRBV5-4 with TRBJ2-7; D is unresolved. There are 13 residues in the CDR3. Trimming took off 0 bases at V and 2 bases at J, with 6 bases between the two ends. Germline CDR1 SGHNT, CDR2 YYREEE (reference sequence). The CDR3 nucleotides are TGTGCCAGCAGCTTGGGATCCACCTACGAGCAGTACTTC. This codes for CASSLGSTYEQYF. The full variable domain, with the rest looked up from reference TRBV5-4 and TRBJ2-7, is ETGVTQSPTHLIKTRGQQVTLRCSSQSGHNTVSWYQQALGQGPQFIFQYYREEENGRGNFPPRFSGLQFPNYSSELNVNALELDDSALYLCASSLGSTYEQYFGPGTRLTVT.

The rearrangement joins TRBV11-2 to TRBJ2-2; 8 bases match TRBD2. J was trimmed by 2 bases and V by 3 bases; bases with no gene match: 8. The CDR3 is 17 residues long. Germline CDR1 reads SGHAT; CDR2 reads FQNNGV. CDR3 sequence: CASSFTSGGKNTGELFF. The CDR3 nucleotides read TGTGCCAGCAGCTTTACCAGCGGGGGAAAAAACACCGGGGAGCTGTTTTTT.

The rearrangement joins TRBV5-1 to TRBJ1-2; D may be TRBD1 (5 bases). Germline lookup yields CDR1 SGHRS and CDR2 YFSETQ. The CDR3 is made up of 14 amino acids. The V and J ends lost 4 bases and 4 bases respectively, with 14 bases between them. The CDR3 bases are TGCGCCAGCAGCCTCTTGGGGGATTCCTATGGCTACACCTTC. Protein product: CASSLLGDSYGYTF.

J is TRBJ2-5 and V is TRBV7-2, with a weak D call TRBD2 (5 bases). Germline loops: CDR1 SGHTA, CDR2 FQGNSA. CDR3 length: 15 residues. Trimming took off 4 bases at V and 2 bases at J, with 14 bases between the two ends. CDR3 nucleotide sequence: TGTGCCAGCAGCTGGGTTATTCTAGCACAAGAGACCCAGTACTTC. This translates into CASSWVILAQETQYF.

The chain recombines TRBV11-2 with TRBJ2-7, with D perhaps TRBD1 (5 bases). Between the trimmed V and J ends, which lost 0 bases and 4 bases, there was a span of 13 bases. Per germline, CDR1 SGHAT and CDR2 FQNNGV. The CDR3 spans 15 residues. Here the CDR3 reads CASSLEIRGPYEQYF. CDR3 coding DNA: TGTGCCAGCAGCTTAGAGATTAGGGGCCCATACGAGCAGTACTTC.

The chain recombines TRBV6-1 with TRBJ1-2; D is uncertain. From germline, CDR1 is MNHNS and CDR2 SASEGT. V was shortened by 4 bases and J by 4 bases, with 4 bases between the two germline ends. The CDR3 is 11 residues long. This CDR3 is CASSGIYGYTF. In nucleotides, the CDR3 is TGTGCCAGCAGTGGGATCTATGGCTACACCTTC.